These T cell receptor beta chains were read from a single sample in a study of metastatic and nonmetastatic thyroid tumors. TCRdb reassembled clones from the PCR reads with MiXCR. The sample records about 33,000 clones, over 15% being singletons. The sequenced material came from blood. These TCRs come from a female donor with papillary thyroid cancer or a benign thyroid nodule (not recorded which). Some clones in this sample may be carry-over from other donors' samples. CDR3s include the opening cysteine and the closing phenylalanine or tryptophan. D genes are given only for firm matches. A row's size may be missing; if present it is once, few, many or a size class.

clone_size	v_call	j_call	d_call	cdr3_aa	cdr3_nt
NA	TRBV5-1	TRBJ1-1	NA	CASSLEADSKAFF	TGCGCCAGCAGCTTGGAGGCGGACTCTAAAGCTTTCTTT
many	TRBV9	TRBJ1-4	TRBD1	CASSVDRGPNEKLFF	TGTGCCAGCAGCGTCGACAGGGGGCCTAATGAAAAACTGTTTTTT
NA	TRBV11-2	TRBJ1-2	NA	CASRQRTGFGNYGYTF	TGTGCCAGCAGGCAGAGGACTGGGTTTGGAAACTATGGCTACACCTTC
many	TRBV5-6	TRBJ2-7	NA	CASSPQGNLYEQYF	TGTGCCAGCAGCCCACAGGGAAACCTCTACGAGCAGTACTTC
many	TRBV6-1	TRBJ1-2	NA	CASSQANYGYTF	TGTGCCAGCAGTCAAGCTAACTATGGCTACACCTTC
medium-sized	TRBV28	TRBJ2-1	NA	CASSLGGYYNEQFF	TGTGCCAGCAGTTTAGGAGGATACTACAATGAGCAGTTCTTC
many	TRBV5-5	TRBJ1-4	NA	CASSLAGVEKLFF	TGTGCCAGCAGCTTGGCAGGGGTGGAAAAACTGTTTTTT
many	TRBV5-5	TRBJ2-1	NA	CASSLPGANEQFF	TGTGCCAGCAGCTTGCCAGGGGCGAATGAGCAGTTCTTC
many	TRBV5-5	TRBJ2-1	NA	CASSHRQNEQFF	TGTGCCAGCAGCCACAGGCAAAATGAGCAGTTCTTC
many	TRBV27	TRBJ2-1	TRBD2	CASRLSGENEQFF	TGTGCCAGCAGGCTTAGCGGGGAGAATGAGCAGTTCTTC
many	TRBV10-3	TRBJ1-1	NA	CAINGVEHTEAFF	TGTGCCATCAATGGGGTAGAGCACACTGAAGCTTTCTTT
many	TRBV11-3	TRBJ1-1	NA	CASSLEIGTEAFF	TGTGCCAGCAGCTTAGAGATAGGCACTGAAGCTTTCTTT
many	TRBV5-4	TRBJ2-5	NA	CASSVIGGETQYF	TGTGCCAGCAGCGTGATTGGGGGGGAGACCCAGTACTTC
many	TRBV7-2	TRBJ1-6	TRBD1	CASSLGDRINSPLHF	TGTGCCAGCAGCTTAGGGGACAGGATTAATTCACCCCTCCACTTT
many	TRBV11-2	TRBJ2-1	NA	CASSLDQQVFNEQFF	TGTGCCAGCAGCTTAGATCAACAGGTTTTCAATGAGCAGTTCTTC
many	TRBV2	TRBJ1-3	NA	CASSRDEMGNTIYF	TGTGCCAGCAGTCGGGACGAGATGGGAAACACCATATATTTT
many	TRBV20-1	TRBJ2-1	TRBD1	CSARVRGWSYNEQFF	TGCAGTGCTAGAGTCAGGGGGTGGTCCTACAATGAGCAGTTCTTC
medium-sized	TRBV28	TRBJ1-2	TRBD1	CASSSQGGLLNYGYTF	TGTGCCAGCAGTTCCCAGGGGGGACTACTAAACTATGGCTACACCTTC
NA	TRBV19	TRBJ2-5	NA	CASSIEGYSWTQYF	TGTGCCAGTAGTATTGAAGGATATTCGTGGACCCAGTACTTC
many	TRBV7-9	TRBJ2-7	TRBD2	CASSLTLPGGLGEQYF	TGTGCCAGCAGCCTCACTTTACCGGGAGGGCTTGGCGAGCAGTACTTC
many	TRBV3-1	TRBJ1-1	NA	CASTPQQGNTEAFF	TGTGCCAGCACCCCACAACAAGGGAACACTGAAGCTTTCTTT
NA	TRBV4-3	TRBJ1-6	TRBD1	CASSRYLGTGYSPLHF	TGCGCCAGCAGCCGGTATCTTGGGACAGGGTACTCACCCCTCCACTTT
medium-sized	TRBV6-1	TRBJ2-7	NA	CASRERQARYEQYF	TGTGCCAGCAGGGAGAGACAGGCTCGCTACGAGCAGTACTTC
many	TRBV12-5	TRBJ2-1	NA	CASGLPHWGGAGDEQFF	TGTGCTAGTGGTTTGCCACATTGGGGGGGGGCCGGGGATGAGCAGTTCTTC
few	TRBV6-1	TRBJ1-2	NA	CASSTETGGYGYTF	TGTGCCAGCAGTACCGAGACGGGCGGGTATGGGTACACCTTC
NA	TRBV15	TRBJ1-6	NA	CGTSRDKTNSPLHF	TGTGGCACCAGCAGAGATAAGACTAATTCACCCCTCCACTTT
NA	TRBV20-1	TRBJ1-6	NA	CSAGVGMYNSPLHF	TGCAGTGCTGGGGTTGGGATGTATAATTCACCCCTCCACTTT
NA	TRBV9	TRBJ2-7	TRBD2	CASSVRPLAGPYEQYF	TGTGCCAGCAGCGTAAGACCATTAGCGGGACCTTACGAGCAGTACTTC
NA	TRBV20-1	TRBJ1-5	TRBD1	CSPGAGGRPQHF	TGCAGTCCCGGGGCAGGGGGAAGACCCCAGCATTTT
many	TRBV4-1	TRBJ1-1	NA	CASSSTSGTEAFF	TGCGCCAGCAGCTCCACTTCGGGCACTGAAGCTTTCTTT
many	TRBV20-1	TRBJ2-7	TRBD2	CSAPGLAAGEQYF	TGCAGTGCCCCGGGACTAGCGGCCGGCGAGCAGTACTTC
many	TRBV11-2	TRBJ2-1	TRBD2	CASRRTSGRGNEQFF	TGTGCCAGCAGAAGAACTAGCGGGAGGGGCAATGAGCAGTTCTTC
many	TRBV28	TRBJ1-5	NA	CASSLSQGHQPQHF	TGTGCCAGCAGTTTATCACAGGGTCATCAGCCCCAGCATTTT
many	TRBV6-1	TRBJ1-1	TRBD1	CASRDTGGTEAFF	TGTGCCAGCAGGGATACAGGGGGCACTGAAGCTTTCTTT
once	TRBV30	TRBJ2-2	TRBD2	CSWRLAGGTGELSF	TGTTCCTGGAGACTAGCGGGGGGGACCGGGGAGCTGTCTTTT
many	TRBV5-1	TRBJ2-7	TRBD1	CASSLGDRGYEQYF	TGCGCCAGCAGCTTGGGGGACAGGGGCTACGAGCAGTACTTC
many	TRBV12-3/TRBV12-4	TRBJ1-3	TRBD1	CASSLGPPGQLISYTGNTIYF	TGTGCCAGCAGTTTAGGCCCACCGGGACAGCTTATTTCCTATACTGGAAACACCATATATTTT
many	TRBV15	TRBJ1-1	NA	CATSRDRNTNTEAFF	TGTGCCACCAGCAGAGATCGAAACACAAACACTGAAGCTTTCTTT
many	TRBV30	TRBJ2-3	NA	CARGWGAITDTQYF	TGTGCCAGAGGATGGGGGGCGATCACAGATACGCAGTATTTT
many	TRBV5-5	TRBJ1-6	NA	CASSYQAPSSYNSPLHF	TGTGCCAGCAGCTATCAGGCACCGAGCTCCTATAATTCACCCCTCCACTTT
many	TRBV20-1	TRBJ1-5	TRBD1	CSALQGASNQPQHF	TGCAGTGCCCTACAGGGGGCGAGCAATCAGCCCCAGCATTTT
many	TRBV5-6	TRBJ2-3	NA	CASSLRFGGLRTDTQYF	TGTGCCAGCAGCTTGAGGTTTGGCGGCCTTCGGACAGATACGCAGTATTTT
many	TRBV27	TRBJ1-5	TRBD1	CASSPGQYSNQPQHF	TGTGCCAGCAGCCCGGGACAGTATAGCAATCAGCCCCAGCATTTT
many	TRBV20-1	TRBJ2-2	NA	CSALQTRDTGELFF	TGCAGTGCTCTACAGACCCGAGACACCGGGGAGCTGTTTTTT
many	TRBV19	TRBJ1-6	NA	CASSSQVSYNSPLHF	TGTGCCAGTAGCTCACAGGTTTCCTATAATTCACCCCTCCACTTT